This record looks at one TCR beta chain sequence and its context. Germline trimming cut 10 bases from V and 3 bases from J; bases unmatched to any gene: 9. The length of the CDR3 is 13 residues. Germline V gene sequence: CDR1 MDHEN, CDR2 SYDVKM. These data come from a study of PD-1 blockade in mismatch repair-deficient tumors. The assay was immunoSEQ multiplex PCR, and TCRdb's table has in-frame clones only and misses some. The table includes some 120,000 clones, around 86% detected once. V is TRBV28 and J is TRBJ2-7, with TRBD1 matching over 7 bases. The source of this sequence is an adult with mismatch repair-deficient cancer. The sequences come from peripheral blood, collected 44 weeks after starting pembrolizumab. This CDR3 is CAIGPGQSYEQYF. Here the CDR3 DNA reads TGTGCCATAGGTCCGGGACAGAGCTACGAGCAGTACTTC.